The 17 T cell receptor beta chains below come from one sample, sequenced in a study of T cells in lung cancer brain metastases (dated by TCRdb to 2017 to 2018). Receptors were amplified or captured by the immunoSEQ multiplex PCR assay. The table comes from immuneACCESS by way of TCRdb, which keeps in-frame sequences with V and J called. Part of the clones is missing from these tables; in studies checked, under half for an unresolved V gene and the rest for unknown reasons. The sample contains about a thousand clones, 85% of them found a single time. About 5.8% of the sample lies in the top ten. Sample: tumor tissue from a brain metastasis. What this sample's cell subset or site label stands for: paired resected brain metastasis. The receptors shown here come from a woman between 65 and 79 years old with non-small cell lung cancer that had spread to the brain.

V is TRBV2 and J is TRBJ2-7, with 10 bases identical to TRBD2. The CDR3 loop spans 15 amino acids. V was clipped by 6 bases and J by 2 bases; unmatched bases: 7. Looked up from germline, CDR1 is SNHLY and CDR2 is FYNNEI. The CDR3 DNA follows: TGTGCCAGCAGCCCCCCTAGCGGGGGCACCTACGAGCAGTACTTC. It yields the protein CASSPPSGGTYEQYF.

The chain uses TRBV6-5 and TRBJ2-3; 10 bases align to TRBD1. In germline, CDR1 is MNHEY, CDR2 SVGAGI. V trimming: 6 bases; J trimming: 3 bases; junction bases outside the gene matches: 6. This CDR3 comprises 15 residues. As DNA, the CDR3 is TGTGCCAGCAGACTGGACAGGGGGTCTACAGATACGCAGTATTTT. It yields the protein CASRLDRGSTDTQYF.

This chain connects TRBV7-9 to TRBJ1-4, with D possibly being TRBD1 (6 bases). The germline V gene has CDR1 SEHNR and CDR2 FQNEAQ (reference sequence). V was shortened by 6 bases and J by 3 bases, with 11 bases between the two germline ends. This CDR3 region has 14 residues. CDR3 in amino acids: CASRQEGANEKLFF. Written as DNA, the CDR3 is TGTGCCAGCAGACAAGAGGGGGCTAATGAAAAACTGTTTTTT.

V and J are TRBV7-8 and TRBJ2-1; D is unclear. The CDR3 sequence is 13 residues long. Trimming removed 1 base from V and 3 bases from J, with 4 bases in between. The germline V gene has CDR1 SGHVS and CDR2 FQNEAQ. CDR3 region: CASSLGDYNEQFF. CDR3 coding DNA: TGTGCCAGCAGCTTAGGCGACTACAATGAGCAGTTCTTC.

Note on this clone: At one of its ends the junction is not consistent with the germline gene, which may arise from a read error. The identical CDR3 is also encoded by other nucleotide sequences in the sample. CDR3 DNA sequence: TGTGCCAGTAGCGTGGAGGGGAGCACAGATACGCAGTATTTT. Translated, it gives CASSVEGSTDTQYF. The genes are TRBV9 and TRBJ2-3; D possibly corresponds to TRBD2 (6 bases). This CDR3 is 14 amino acids long. CDR1 is SGDLS, CDR2 YYNGEE, per germline.

The chain joins TRBV2 to TRBJ1-1, with a weak D call TRBD1 (5 bases). Trimming removed 7 bases from V and 1 base from J, with 19 bases in between. The CDR3 consists of 16 residues. CDR1 SNHLY and CDR2 FYNNEI come from the germline V gene. The CDR3 region has the DNA TGTGCCAGCACCCAAGAGGGCGGGGGAGGGAACACTGAAGCTTTCTTT. Translated, it gives CASTQEGGGGNTEAFF.

The rearrangement links TRBV27 to TRBJ2-7, with 8 bases aligning to TRBD2. Germline-derived CDR1 and CDR2 are MNHEY and SMNVEV (reference sequence). This CDR3 is built from 15 residues. Trimming at V came to 6 bases and at J to 2 bases, leaving 9 bases not matched to a gene. In DNA form, the CDR3 reads TGTGCCAGCAGCCCATGGAAGCGGGAGCCCTACGAGCAGTACTTC. Its translation is CASSPWKREPYEQYF.

The chain recombines TRBV19 with TRBJ1-5, with D possibly being TRBD1 (5 bases). V shed 6 bases and J shed 0 bases, with 12 bases lying between them. CDR3 length: 15 amino acids. Germline V lookup: CDR1 LNHDA, CDR2 SQIVND (reference sequence). CDR3 protein: CASSGTADSNQPQHF. DNA for the CDR3: TGTGCCAGTAGCGGGACGGCCGATAGCAATCAGCCCCAGCATTTT.

V usage is TRBV5-6 and J usage is TRBJ2-7; TRBD2 agrees at 9 bases. The CDR3 spans 14 residues. Per germline, CDR1 SGHDT and CDR2 YYEEEE. Unmatched junction bases numbered 4, after V lost 3 bases and J lost 3 bases. CDR3 nucleotides: TGTGCCAGCAGCTCTCGACTAGCGGTCTACGAGCAGTACTTC. This gives the protein CASSSRLAVYEQYF.

This rearrangement joins TRBV5-4 to TRBJ1-2; the D gene is possibly TRBD1 (5 bases). The V gene's germline CDR1 is SGHNT and CDR2 YYREEE (reference sequence). CDR3 length: 16 residues. The ends were cut back, 0 bases at V and 2 bases at J, with 14 bases in the middle. This CDR3 is CASSLVTRDPNYGYTF. The CDR3 DNA sequence: TGTGCCAGCAGCTTGGTTACTAGGGACCCAAACTATGGCTACACCTTC. Using reference TRBV5-4 and TRBJ1-2 for the parts outside the CDR3, the full variable domain is ETGVTQSPTHLIKTRGQQVTLRCSSQSGHNTVSWYQQALGQGPQFIFQYYREEENGRGNFPPRFSGLQFPNYSSELNVNALELDDSALYLCASSLVTRDPNYGYTFGSGTRLTVV.

Of note for this clone: The sample has other DNA sequences that encode this CDR3 too. The CDR3 loop reads CASSQDLATSDETQYF. In DNA, the CDR3 is TGTGCCAGCAGCCAAGATCTGGCTACCTCGGACGAGACCCAGTACTTC. The chain links TRBV4-2 to TRBJ2-5, with D unclear. Germline V CDR1 and CDR2: LGHNA, YNFKEQ. The CDR3 totals 16 residues. The V gene lost 0 bases and the J gene lost 5 bases, with 16 bases spanning the gap.

The chain links TRBV12-5 to TRBJ2-6, with TRBD1 as a possible D gene (5 bases). The CDR3 runs to 18 residues. V was pared by 5 bases and J by 5 bases, with 22 bases between. Germline CDR1 reads LGHNT; CDR2 reads FRNRAP. This chain's CDR3 is CASGSQGAGQSRANVLTF. The CDR3 DNA is TGTGCTAGTGGTAGTCAGGGTGCAGGACAAAGTCGGGCCAACGTCCTGACTTTC.

The CDR3 reads CASGNTQETQYF. CDR3 nucleotides: TGTGCCAGTGGGAACACTCAAGAGACCCAGTACTTC. The gene calls are TRBV28 and TRBJ2-5, with D unresolved. With 9 bases removed from V and 2 bases from J, the gap between germline ends came to 10 bases. Per the germline V gene, CDR1 is MDHEN and CDR2 is SYDVKM. The CDR3 extends over 12 amino acids.

This chain links TRBV6-1 with TRBJ2-7; the match to TRBD2 covers 9 bases. The germline CDR1 and CDR2 sequences are MNHNS and SASEGT. V shed 8 bases, J shed 6 bases, and the junction held 8 bases outside the gene matches. The CDR3 loop spans 13 amino acids. CDR3 sequence: CASGVAGEVEQYF. The CDR3 region has the DNA TGTGCCAGCGGAGTAGCGGGAGAGGTCGAGCAGTACTTC.

A remark on this clone: One junction end disagrees with the germline gene, perhaps due to a read error. The chain is built from TRBV7-7 and TRBJ2-1; D perhaps matches TRBD2 (6 bases). The CDR3 contains 15 residues. Per germline, CDR1 SSHAT and CDR2 FNYEAQ (reference sequence). The CDR3 region is CASSVGGGPRDEQFF. In DNA form, the CDR3 reads TGTGCTAGCAGCGTCGGGGGAGGCCCGAGGGATGAGCAGTTCTTC.

V is TRBV27 and J is TRBJ1-6; 10 positions match TRBD1. This CDR3 is built from 15 residues. Germline V gives CDR1 MNHEY, CDR2 SMNVEV (reference sequence). Unmatched junction bases numbered 7, after V lost 5 bases and J lost 9 bases. DNA of the CDR3: TGTGCCAGCAGTCCGGGACAGGGGATAGGTTCACCCCTCCACTTT. It specifies CASSPGQGIGSPLHF.

The gene calls are TRBV6-5 and TRBJ2-5; 8 positions match TRBD1. The J call is doubtful: the DNA matches TRBJ2-7 better. Per the germline V gene, CDR1 is MNHEY and CDR2 is SVGAGI. The CDR3 has 14 residues. CDR3 sequence reads: CASSQDREGYEQYF. Written as DNA, the CDR3 is TGTGCCAGCAGTCAGGACAGGGAAGGCTACGAGCAGTACTTC.